This T cell receptor beta chain was recovered during a study of siplizumab effects on memory and regulatory T cells. TCRdb's table, derived via immunoSEQ multiplex PCR, lists solely in-frame clones and lacks some. The sample carries about 56,000 clones, about 98% recorded once. As to this clone: Its target is not known.

Points from the study as a whole: A minor fraction of alloreactive clones, and no more, mapped to unstimulated subsets. Treatment with siplizumab left mappable alloreactive CD4+ clones averaging nearly 70% Treg-derived, compared with about 27% in controls.

This CDR3 spans 16 amino acids. Trimming pared 1 base from V and 3 bases from J, leaving 12 bases between. Germline CDR1 reads LGHNA; CDR2 reads YSLEER. The receptor was isolated from a human donor in good health. The sequenced sample consisted of naive CD8+ T cells sorted from blood. The chain recombines TRBV4-3 with TRBJ2-2; a weak D match, TRBD1 (6 bases). The chain's CDR3 is CASSQAAGADTGELFF. Written as DNA, the CDR3 is TGCGCCAGCAGCCAAGCTGCAGGGGCGGACACCGGGGAGCTGTTTTTT.